A selection of T cell receptor beta chains follows, all from one sample in a study of T cells in localized non-small cell lung cancer. Here immunoSEQ multiplex PCR was the method, and the copy in TCRdb shows in-frame clones only, minus some. The sample holds roughly 24,000 clones; 85% to 95% are singletons and the top ten take around 4%. The specimen was peripheral blood, collected before any cancer treatment. These receptors all come from a female donor at least 60 years old with stage II squamous cell lung carcinoma. The CDR3 runs from the conserved cysteine through the conserved F or W. A D gene is named only where the DNA matches it firmly. Not every row has a clone size; where given, it reads once, few, many or a size class.

V gene	J gene	clone size	D gene	CDR3 protein	CDR3 DNA
TRBV7-2	TRBJ2-7	NA	NA	CASSSTRVLGEQYF	TGTGCCAGCAGCTCAACGCGGGTACTAGGCGAGCAGTACTTC
TRBV10-1	TRBJ1-4	NA	NA	CASSDGILGGKLFF	TGCGCCAGCAGTGATGGTATCCTGGGCGGAAAACTGTTTTTT
TRBV11-3	TRBJ2-1	NA	NA	CASSTAFRDGSYNEQFF	TGTGCCAGCAGCACAGCCTTCCGGGACGGTTCCTACAATGAGCAGTTCTTC
TRBV29-1	TRBJ1-1	once	TRBD1	CSVERTGRQGGTEAFF	TGCAGCGTTGAGAGGACAGGGAGGCAAGGGGGCACTGAAGCTTTCTTT
TRBV20-1	TRBJ1-1	few	NA	CSAKVNTEAFF	TGCAGTGCTAAGGTGAACACTGAAGCTTTCTTT
TRBV4-2	TRBJ1-2	NA	NA	CASSQEDNRYGYTF	TGTGCCAGCAGCCAAGAGGACAACAGGTATGGCTACACCTTC
TRBV28	TRBJ2-4	NA	TRBD2	CASSPPSGGPLAKNIQYF	TGTGCCAGCAGTCCTCCCAGCGGGGGACCGCTAGCCAAAAACATTCAGTACTTC
TRBV28	TRBJ1-2	NA	NA	CAGSPLGLANYGYTF	TGTGCCGGCAGTCCCCTAGGGCTGGCTAACTATGGCTACACCTTC
TRBV10-1	TRBJ2-3	NA	TRBD1	CASGDRYTDTQYF	TGCGCCAGCGGGGACAGATACACAGATACGCAGTATTTT
TRBV4-2	TRBJ1-4	once	NA	CASSERALVVGEKLFF	TGTGCCTCCAGTGAGAGGGCGCTTGTTGTGGGCGAAAAACTGTTTTTT
TRBV5-1	TRBJ1-1	NA	NA	CASRGGRETEAFF	TGCGCCAGCAGGGGGGGAAGAGAGACTGAAGCTTTCTTT
TRBV10-3	TRBJ1-4	NA	NA	CAISGQSGEKLFF	TGTGCCATCAGTGGCCAGAGTGGAGAAAAACTGTTTTTT
TRBV7-2	TRBJ2-2	NA	TRBD1	CASSLGGTANTGELFF	TGTGCCAGCAGCTTAGGGGGGACAGCGAACACCGGGGAGCTGTTTTTT
TRBV4-2	TRBJ1-2	NA	TRBD1	CASSRSGTGGYGYTF	TGTGCCAGCAGCCGTTCCGGGACAGGGGGATATGGCTACACCTTC
TRBV10-1	TRBJ2-7	few	TRBD1	CASSDDSGTGGGGKQYF	TGCGCCAGCAGCGACGATTCCGGGACAGGGGGCGGAGGGAAGCAGTACTTC
TRBV9	TRBJ2-7	NA	TRBD2	CASSVASGVVYEQYF	TGTGCCAGCAGCGTAGCCAGCGGGGTCGTCTACGAGCAGTACTTC